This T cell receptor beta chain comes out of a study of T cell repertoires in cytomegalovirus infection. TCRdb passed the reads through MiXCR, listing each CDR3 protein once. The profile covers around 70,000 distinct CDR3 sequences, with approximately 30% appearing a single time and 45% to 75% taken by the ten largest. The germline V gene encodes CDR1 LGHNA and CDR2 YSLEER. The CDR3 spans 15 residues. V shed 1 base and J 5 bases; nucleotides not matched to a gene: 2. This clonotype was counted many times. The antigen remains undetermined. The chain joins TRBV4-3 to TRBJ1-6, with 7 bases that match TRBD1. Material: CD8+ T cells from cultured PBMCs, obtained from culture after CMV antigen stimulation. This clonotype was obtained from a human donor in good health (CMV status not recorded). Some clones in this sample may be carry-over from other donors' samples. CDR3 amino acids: CASSQAGTDNSPLHF. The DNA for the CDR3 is TGCGCCAGCAGCCAAGCCGGGACAGATAATTCACCCCTCCACTTT.